The 9 T cell receptor beta chains reported below all come from one sample, sequenced in a study of beta chain features in type 1 diabetes. As every portion of the isolated RNA was reverse transcribed, the sequencing read expressed TCRB transcripts. Sequenced by immunoSEQ multiplex PCR; TCRdb stores in-frame clones only, minus some. Of under 250,000 clones listed, 14% are singletons. Source material: naive CD4+ T cells from blood. These TCRs come from a woman aged 40 to 50 in good health.

This clone was observed a handful of times. This sample also contains other DNA sequences that code for the same CDR3. The chain employs TRBV5-1 and TRBJ1-1; TRBD1 agrees at 9 bases. The CDR3 spans 15 residues. Germline assignment: CDR1 SGHRS and CDR2 YFSETQ. Trimming at V came to 3 bases and at J to 1 base, leaving 4 bases not matched to a gene. CDR3 in amino acids: CASSSQGQGNTEAFF. The CDR3 bases are TGCGCCAGCAGCTCACAGGGACAGGGGAACACTGAAGCTTTCTTT.

The chain has TRBV5-1 and TRBJ2-7; TRBD1 matches 9 bases. CDR1 and CDR2 from the germline V gene are SGHRS and YFSETQ. Trimming cost V 4 bases and J 5 bases; bases outside gene matches: 7. The CDR3 contains 14 residues. DNA for the CDR3: TGCGCCAGCAGCCCGACAGGGGGGAACGACGAGCAGTACTTC. Amino acids: CASSPTGGNDEQYF. The whole variable domain, filled in from reference TRBV5-1 and TRBJ2-7, reads KAGVTQTPRYLIKTRGQQVTLSCSPISGHRSVSWYQQTPGQGLQFLFEYFSETQRNKGNFPGRFSGRQFSNSRSEMNVSTLELGDSALYLCASSPTGGNDEQYFGPGTRLTVT.

This rearrangement joins TRBV6-6 to TRBJ1-2; 8 positions match TRBD1. The junction had 6 bases not matched to a gene; V was cut back by 7 bases and J by 8 bases. This CDR3 is built from 12 residues. CDR1 and CDR2 (germline): MNHNY, SVGAGI (reference sequence). CDR3 nucleotide sequence: TGTGCCAGCACTGACAGGGGAGGGGGCTACACCTTC. Protein product: CASTDRGGGYTF.

The rearrangement joins TRBV19 to TRBJ1-6, with D uncertain. V was trimmed by 2 bases and J by 10 bases, leaving 9 bases between them. CDR1 LNHDA and CDR2 SQIVND come from the germline V gene (reference sequence). This CDR3 spans 13 amino acids. Written as DNA, the CDR3 is TGTGCCAGTAGTATACCCGGGTACTCACCCCTCCACTTT. Protein sequence: CASSIPGYSPLHF.

This clone was counted a few times. This rearrangement joins TRBV4-1 to TRBJ2-4; a possible D gene is TRBD2 (7 bases). The V and J ends lost 1 base and 9 bases respectively, with 22 bases between them. Germline lookup yields CDR1 MGHRA and CDR2 YSYEKL. The CDR3 spans 17 residues. The CDR3 DNA follows: TGCGCCAGCAGCCAAGCCCCTAAGAGGGAGGGGGGGGGCATTCAGTACTTC. This gives the protein CASSQAPKREGGGIQYF.

The V and J genes are TRBV5-4 and TRBJ2-5; D gene unclear. The length of the CDR3 is 12 residues. V shed 0 bases and J shed 4 bases, with 4 bases lying between them. Germline V gene lookup returns CDR1 SGHNT and CDR2 YYREEE (reference sequence). CDR3 DNA sequence: TGTGCCAGCAGCTTGGTCGGAGAGACCCAGTACTTC. This gives the protein CASSLVGETQYF. Together with reference TRBV5-4 and TRBJ2-5, the CDR3 gives the full variable domain: ETGVTQSPTHLIKTRGQQVTLRCSSQSGHNTVSWYQQALGQGPQFIFQYYREEENGRGNFPPRFSGLQFPNYSSELNVNALELDDSALYLCASSLVGETQYFGPGTRLLVL.

The J gene is TRBJ1-1, the V gene TRBV6-5; 8 bases map to TRBD1. Per the germline V gene, CDR1 is MNHEY and CDR2 is SVGAGI. The CDR3 covers 14 residues. V trimming: 6 bases; J trimming: 4 bases; junction bases outside the gene matches: 7. In DNA, the CDR3 is TGTGCCAGCAGACCAAGACAGGGGAGCACTGAAGCTTTCTTT. Amino acid sequence: CASRPRQGSTEAFF.

The V gene is TRBV5-5, the J gene TRBJ1-4; D gene uncertain. This CDR3 spans 12 amino acids. V shed 5 bases and J shed 8 bases, with 10 bases lying between them. CDR1 SGHKS and CDR2 YYEKEE come from the germline V gene (reference sequence). The CDR3 bases are TGTGCCAGCAGTTCTACAGAAGAAAAACTGTTTTTT. This sequence encodes CASSSTEEKLFF.

The genes are TRBV5-6 and TRBJ1-3; D is ambiguous. Germline CDR1 and CDR2: SGHDT and YYEEEE. Trimming cost V 6 bases and J 8 bases, with 18 bases left between them. The CDR3 consists of 14 residues. In DNA form, the CDR3 reads TGTGCCAGCACAGCTTATTCCCCGGGTCACACCATATATTTT. Protein product: CASTAYSPGHTIYF.